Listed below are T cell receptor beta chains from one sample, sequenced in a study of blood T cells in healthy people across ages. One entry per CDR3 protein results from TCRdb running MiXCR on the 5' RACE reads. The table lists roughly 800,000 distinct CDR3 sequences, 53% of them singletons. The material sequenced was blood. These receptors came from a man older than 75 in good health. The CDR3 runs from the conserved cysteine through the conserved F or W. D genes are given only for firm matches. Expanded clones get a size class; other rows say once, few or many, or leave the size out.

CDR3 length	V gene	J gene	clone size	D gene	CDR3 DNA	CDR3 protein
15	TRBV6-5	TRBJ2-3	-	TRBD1	TGTGCCAGCAGTTACTGGGCAGGGGGTTCAGATACGCAGTATTTT	CASSYWAGGSDTQYF
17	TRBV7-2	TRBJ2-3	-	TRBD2	TGTGCCAGCAGCTTAGATGGAGGACTAGCGGGGACAGATACGCAGTATTTT	CASSLDGGLAGTDTQYF
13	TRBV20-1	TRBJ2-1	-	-	TGCAGTGCTACTAAGGACGGATACAATGAGCAGTTCTTC	CSATKDGYNEQFF
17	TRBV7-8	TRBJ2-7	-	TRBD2	TGTGCCAGCAGCTTAGTCGGTCTAGCGGTAACCCCCTACGAGCAGTACTTC	CASSLVGLAVTPYEQYF
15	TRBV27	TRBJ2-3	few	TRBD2	TGTGCCAGCAGAACATCGGGACTAACCGCAGATACGCAGTATTTT	CASRTSGLTADTQYF
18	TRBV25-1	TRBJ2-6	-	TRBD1	TGTGCCAGCAGTGAATACCGGAAAGGGGGCGCTGGGGCCAACGTCCAGACTTTC	CASSEYRKGGAGANVQTF
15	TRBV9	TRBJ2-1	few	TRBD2	TGTGCCAGCAGCGCGGGACTAGCGCTAGACAATGAGCAGTTCTTC	CASSAGLALDNEQFF
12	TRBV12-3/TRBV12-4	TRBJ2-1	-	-	TGTGCCAGCAGTTCCGCCGGGATTGAGCAGTTCTTC	CASSSAGIEQFF
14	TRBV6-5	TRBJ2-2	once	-	TGTGCCAGCAACCCACCGGGGAACACCGGGGAGCTGTTTTTT	CASNPPGNTGELFF
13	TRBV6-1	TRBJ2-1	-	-	TGTGCCAGCAGTGAAGCGCCGGCCCTCGAGCAGTTCTTC	CASSEAPALEQFF
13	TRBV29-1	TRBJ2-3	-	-	TGCAGCGGTAGTAAGGAGTTTACAGATACGCAGTATTTT	CSGSKEFTDTQYF
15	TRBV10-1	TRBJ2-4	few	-	TGCGCCAGCAGTGAGGGTGTGGGAGTGGAAAACATTCAGTACTTC	CASSEGVGVENIQYF
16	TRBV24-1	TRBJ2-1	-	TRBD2	TGTGCCACCAGTGATTTTGGACTAGCGGGATATAATGAGCAGTTCTTC	CATSDFGLAGYNEQFF
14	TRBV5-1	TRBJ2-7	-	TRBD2	TGCGCCAGCAGCTTCGGGGGGGACCCTTACGAGCAGTACTTC	CASSFGGDPYEQYF
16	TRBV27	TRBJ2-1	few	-	TGTGCCAGCAGTTCCGAAATAGCGGAAATCTACAATGAGCAGTTCTTC	CASSSEIAEIYNEQFF
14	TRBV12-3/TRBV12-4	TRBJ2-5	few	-	TGTGCCAGCAGTTTCAACAGGGTAAAAGAGACCCAGTACTTC	CASSFNRVKETQYF
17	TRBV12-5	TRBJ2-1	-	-	TGTGCTAGTGGTTCTGGTCGGCTAGCGCTAAGGTGGGATGAGCAGTTCTTC	CASGSGRLALRWDEQFF
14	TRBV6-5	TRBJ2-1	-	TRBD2	TGTGCCAGTAAGAGTAGCGGGAGCTCGAATGAGCAGTTCTTC	CASKSSGSSNEQFF
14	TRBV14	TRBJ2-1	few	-	TGTGCCAGCAGCCAAGATCTCCGGAACAATGAGCAGTTCTTC	CASSQDLRNNEQFF
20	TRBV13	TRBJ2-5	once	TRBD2	TGTGCCAGCAGCATCACCCTCGGACTAGCGGGACCAGGGTCATACAATGAGCAGTACTTC	CASSITLGLAGPGSYNEQYF
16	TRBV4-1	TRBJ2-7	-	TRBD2	TGCGCCAGCAGCCAAGACCCCGGGACTAGCGGCTACGAGCAGTACTTC	CASSQDPGTSGYEQYF
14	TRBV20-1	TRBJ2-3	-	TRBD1	TGCAGTGCTCTTGGACAGGGGGCCAGAGATACGCAGTATTTT	CSALGQGARDTQYF
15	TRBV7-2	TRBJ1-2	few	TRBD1	TGTGCCAGCAGCTTATTGGACAGGGCAAACTATGGCTACACCTTC	CASSLLDRANYGYTF
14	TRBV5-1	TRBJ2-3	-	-	TGCGCCAGCAGCATTACAGGATTTACAGATACGCAGTATTTT	CASSITGFTDTQYF
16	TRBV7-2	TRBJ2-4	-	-	TGTGCCAGCAGCCCCAAAGGGGGCCCCGGGGGGAACATTCAGTACTTC	CASSPKGGPGGNIQYF
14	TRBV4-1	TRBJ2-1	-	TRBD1	TGCGCCAGCAGCCGACTGGGACAGTACAATGAGCAGTTCTTC	CASSRLGQYNEQFF
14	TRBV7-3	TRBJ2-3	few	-	TGTGCCAGCAGCCGACAGGCCACGGCCGAGACGCAGTATTTT	CASSRQATAETQYF
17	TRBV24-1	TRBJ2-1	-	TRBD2	TGTGCCACCAGTGACCCACCGGGGGAGGGCTCCTACAATGAGCAGTTCTTC	CATSDPPGEGSYNEQFF
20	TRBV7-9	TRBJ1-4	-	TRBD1	TGTGCCAGCAGCTTAGCGACATGGGGACAGGCAGAGGCTGTAACCGAAAAACTGTTTTTT	CASSLATWGQAEAVTEKLFF
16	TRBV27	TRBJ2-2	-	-	TGTGCCAGCAGGATCTCTACGACGGGAAACACCGGGGAGCTGTTTTTT	CASRISTTGNTGELFF
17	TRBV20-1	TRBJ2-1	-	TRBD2	TGCAGTGCTTCTCGACTCCGACTAGCGGGGGGCTGGAGTGAGCAGTTCTTC	CSASRLRLAGGWSEQFF
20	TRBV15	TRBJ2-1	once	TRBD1	TGTGCCACCAGCAGAGGCTGGGACAGGGTGGTGCAGTTCCCGTACAATGAGCAGTTCTTC	CATSRGWDRVVQFPYNEQFF
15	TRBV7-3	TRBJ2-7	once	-	TGTGCCAGCAGCTTAACGGGTGGTCCCCCCTACGAGCAGTACTTC	CASSLTGGPPYEQYF